This T cell receptor beta chain emerged from a study of T cells in Graves' hyperthyroidism and ophthalmopathy. The overall study: Peripheral blood was secured at the point of initial diagnosis, before any treatment. Findings and limits, study-wide: Most clonotypes expanded in the thyroid (above 0.001) were also present in blood.

RNA transcripts yielded amplified TCR beta CDR3 regions. Initially, a first-round RT-PCR of the TCR CDR3 employed the HTBI primer set. Using its own MiXCR run on the multiplex PCR reads, TCRdb lists one record per CDR3 protein. The table records around 490,000 distinct CDR3 sequences, 15% to 20% of them present only once. This clonotype was detected a few times. As yet, its antigen is unknown. The study left out patients who had uncontrolled infection, other autoimmune disease, pregnancy or lactation. Clinical symptoms, serum thyroxine, TRAb, thyroid ultrasound and orbital computed tomography informed diagnoses. CDR1 SGHDT and CDR2 YYEEEE come from the germline V gene. The germline V and J ends were trimmed by 10 bases and 3 bases, with 14 bases remaining between them. The CDR3 runs 13 residues.

This chain connects TRBV5-6 to TRBJ2-1, with D possibly being TRBD1 (6 bases). Input material: blood. The origin of this receptor is a man aged 35-49 years with Graves' ophthalmopathy. The CDR3 DNA is TGTGCCGGGGGCGCTTACGGCTACAATGAGCAGTTCTTC. This codes for CAGGAYGYNEQFF.